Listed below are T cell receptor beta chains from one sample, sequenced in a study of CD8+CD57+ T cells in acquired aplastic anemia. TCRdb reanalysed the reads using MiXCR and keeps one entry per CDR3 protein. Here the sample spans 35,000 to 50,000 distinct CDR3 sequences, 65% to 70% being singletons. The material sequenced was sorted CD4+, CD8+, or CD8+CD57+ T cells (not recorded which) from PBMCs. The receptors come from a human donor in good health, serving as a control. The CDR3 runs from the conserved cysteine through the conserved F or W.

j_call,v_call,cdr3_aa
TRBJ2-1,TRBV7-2,CASSLALAGWNEQFF
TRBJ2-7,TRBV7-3,CASSLTSANAGF
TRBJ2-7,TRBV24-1,CATAVELKSYEQYF
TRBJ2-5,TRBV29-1,CSVAWASQGETQYF
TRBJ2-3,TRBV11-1,CVSSLIVLTSGGTDTQYF
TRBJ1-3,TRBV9,CASSVEGQGNTIYF
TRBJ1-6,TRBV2,CASRTWEGAGSYNSPLHF
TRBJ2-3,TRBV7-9,CASSPSGTDTQYF
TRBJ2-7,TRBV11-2,CASSAAGPSYYEQYF
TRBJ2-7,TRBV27,CASSLMLGGHEQYF
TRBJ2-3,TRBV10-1,CASRETASSTDTQYF
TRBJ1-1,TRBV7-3,CASSLEVITEAFF
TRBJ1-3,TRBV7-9,CAISFSGNTIYF
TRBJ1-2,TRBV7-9,CASSFGTAVNYGYTF
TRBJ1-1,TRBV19,CASSISASSEAFF
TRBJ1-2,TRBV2,CASSLTWGYTF
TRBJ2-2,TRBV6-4,CASSPSNTGELFF
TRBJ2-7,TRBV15,CATSTYYEQYF
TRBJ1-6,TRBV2,CASRGQGDYNSPLHF
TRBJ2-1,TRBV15,CATSSNRGMSSYNEQFF
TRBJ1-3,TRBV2,CASRGQPPSGDTIYF
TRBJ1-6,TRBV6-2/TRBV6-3,CASSPRDNSPLHF
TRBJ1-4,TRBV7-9,CASRSGGSTEKLFF
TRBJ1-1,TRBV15,CATRKKTDNTEAFF
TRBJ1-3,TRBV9,CASSVGGGASGNTIYF
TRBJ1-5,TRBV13,CASSLNGDQPQHF
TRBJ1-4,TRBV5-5,CASNFTGEELFF
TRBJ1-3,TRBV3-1,CASSHPGQGYKGSSGNTIYF
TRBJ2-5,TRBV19,CASSTSGGVLAF
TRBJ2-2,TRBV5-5,CASSSKDTGNTGELFF
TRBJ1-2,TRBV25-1,CASSEEGQALYGYTF
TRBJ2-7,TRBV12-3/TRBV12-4,CASSLSGSYEQYF
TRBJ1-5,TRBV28,CASSQDRENQPQHF
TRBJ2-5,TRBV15,CATSRGSEQETQYF
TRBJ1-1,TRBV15,CATSRRSRDSGEAFF
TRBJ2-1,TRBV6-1,CASSDGSGGNNEQFF
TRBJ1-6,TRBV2,CASSGSAGANSPLHF
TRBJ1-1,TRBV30,CAWSVGGGTEAFF
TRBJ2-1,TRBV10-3,CAISLPEGVREQFF
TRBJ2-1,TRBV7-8,CASSLAGGVSNEQFF
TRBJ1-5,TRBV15,CATSRDHNQPQHF
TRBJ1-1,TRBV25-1,CASSESGEGAYTEAFF
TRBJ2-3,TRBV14,CASSQTSGGTQYF
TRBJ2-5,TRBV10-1,CASSEIGLARETQYF
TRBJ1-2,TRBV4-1,CASSQGLAGGYTF
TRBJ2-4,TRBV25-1,CASSEGGSKNIQYF
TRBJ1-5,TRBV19,CASAEDSNQPQHF
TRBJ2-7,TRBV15,CATQRGAALEQYF
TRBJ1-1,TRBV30,CAWSVIPTGANTEASF
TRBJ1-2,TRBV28,CASSFPPLGSYTF
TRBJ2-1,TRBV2,CASSGGLAGGVEQFF
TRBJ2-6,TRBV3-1,CASSQDRERRAGANILTF
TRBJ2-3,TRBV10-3,CAISASSGSKSGVDTQYF
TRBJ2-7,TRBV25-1,CASSGGGQGDPYEQYF
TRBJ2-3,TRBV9,CASSVGLADTDTQYF
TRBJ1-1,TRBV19,CASSTRGLGAEAFF
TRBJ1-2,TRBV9,CASSVETENYGYTF
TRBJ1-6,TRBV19,CASSHDSRPNSPLHF
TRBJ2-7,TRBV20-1,CSAIPARAGSYEQYF
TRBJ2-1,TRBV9,CASRGSGNNEQFF